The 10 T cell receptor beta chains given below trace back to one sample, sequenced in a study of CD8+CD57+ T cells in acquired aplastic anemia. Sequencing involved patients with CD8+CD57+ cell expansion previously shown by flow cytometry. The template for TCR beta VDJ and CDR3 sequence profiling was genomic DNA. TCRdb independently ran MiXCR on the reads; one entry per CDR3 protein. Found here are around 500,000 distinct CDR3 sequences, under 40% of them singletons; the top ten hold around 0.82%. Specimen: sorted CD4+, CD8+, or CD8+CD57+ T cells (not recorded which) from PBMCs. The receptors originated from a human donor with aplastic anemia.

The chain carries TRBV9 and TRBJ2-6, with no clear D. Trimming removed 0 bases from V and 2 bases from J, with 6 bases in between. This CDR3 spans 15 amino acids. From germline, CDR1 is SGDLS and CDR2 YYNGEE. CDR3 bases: TGTGCCAGCAGCGTAGGGGCGCCTGGGGCCAACGTCCTGACTTTC. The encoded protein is CASSVGAPGANVLTF.

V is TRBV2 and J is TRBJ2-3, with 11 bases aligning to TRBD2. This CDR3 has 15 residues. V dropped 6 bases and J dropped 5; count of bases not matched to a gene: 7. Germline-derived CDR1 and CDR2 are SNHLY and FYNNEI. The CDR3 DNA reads TGTGCCAGCAGCCAAGGGACTAGCGGACTAGATACGCAGTATTTT. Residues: CASSQGTSGLDTQYF. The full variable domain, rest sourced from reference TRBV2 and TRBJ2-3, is EPEVTQTPSHQVTQMGQEVILRCVPISNHLYFYWYRQILGQKVEFLVSFYNNEISEKSEIFDDQFSVERPDGSNFTLKIRSTKLEDSAMYFCASSQGTSGLDTQYFGPGTRLTVL.

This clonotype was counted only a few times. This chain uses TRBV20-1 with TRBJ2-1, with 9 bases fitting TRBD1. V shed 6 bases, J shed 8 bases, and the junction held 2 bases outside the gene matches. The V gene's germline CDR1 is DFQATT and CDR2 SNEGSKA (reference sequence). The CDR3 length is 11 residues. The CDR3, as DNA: TGCAGTGCCCGGACAGGGGATGAGCAGTTCTTC. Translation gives CSARTGDEQFF.

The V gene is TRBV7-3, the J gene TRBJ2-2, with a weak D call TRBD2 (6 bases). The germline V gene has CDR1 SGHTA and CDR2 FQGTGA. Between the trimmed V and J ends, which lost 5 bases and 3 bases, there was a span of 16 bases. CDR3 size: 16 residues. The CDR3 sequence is CASSAPRDWYTGELFF. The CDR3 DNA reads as TGTGCCAGCAGCGCACCCCGGGACTGGTACACCGGGGAGCTGTTTTTT.

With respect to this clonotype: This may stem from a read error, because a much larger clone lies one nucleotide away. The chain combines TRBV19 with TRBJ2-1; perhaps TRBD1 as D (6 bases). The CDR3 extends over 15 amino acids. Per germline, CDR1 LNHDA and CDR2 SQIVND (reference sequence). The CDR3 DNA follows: TGTGCCAGTAGTACCGGACAGCAAACCTACAATGAGCAGTCCTTC. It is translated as CASSTGQQTYNEQSF. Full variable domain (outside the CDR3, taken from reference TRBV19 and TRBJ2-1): DGGITQSPKYLFRKEGQNVTLSCEQNLNHDAMYWYRQDPGQGLRLIYYSQIVNDFQKGDIAEGYSVSREKKESFPLTVTSAQKNPTAFYLCASSTGQQTYNEQSFGPGTRLTVL.

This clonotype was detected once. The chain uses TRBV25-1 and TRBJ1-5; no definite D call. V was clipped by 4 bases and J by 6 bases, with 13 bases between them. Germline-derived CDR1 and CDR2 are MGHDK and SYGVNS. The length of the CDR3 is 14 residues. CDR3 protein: CASSANVGFQPQHF. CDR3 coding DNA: TGTGCCAGCAGTGCTAACGTCGGTTTTCAGCCCCAGCATTTT.

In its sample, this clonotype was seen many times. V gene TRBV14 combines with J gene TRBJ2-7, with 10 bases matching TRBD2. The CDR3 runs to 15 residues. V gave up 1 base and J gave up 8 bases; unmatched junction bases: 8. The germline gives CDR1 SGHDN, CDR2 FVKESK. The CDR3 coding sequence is TGTGCCAGCAGCCAAGTAGCTAGCGGGAGAGGACAGCAGTACTTC. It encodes CASSQVASGRGQQYF.

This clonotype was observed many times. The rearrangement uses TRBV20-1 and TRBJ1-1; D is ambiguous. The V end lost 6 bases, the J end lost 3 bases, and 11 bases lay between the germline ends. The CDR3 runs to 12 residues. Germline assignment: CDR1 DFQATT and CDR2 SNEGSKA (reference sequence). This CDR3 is CSATPRDTEAFF. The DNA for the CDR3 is TGCAGTGCCACTCCGAGGGACACTGAAGCTTTCTTT.

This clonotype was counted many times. DNA of the CDR3: TGTGCCAGCAGTGAAGCTTCAGGGCACAATTCACCCCTCCACTTT. Translating it yields CASSEASGHNSPLHF. This chain joins TRBV2 and TRBJ1-6; D perhaps matches TRBD1 (5 bases). Trimming removed 0 bases from V and 7 bases from J, with 10 bases in between. The CDR3 is 15 residues long. CDR1 and CDR2 from the germline V gene are SNHLY and FYNNEI.

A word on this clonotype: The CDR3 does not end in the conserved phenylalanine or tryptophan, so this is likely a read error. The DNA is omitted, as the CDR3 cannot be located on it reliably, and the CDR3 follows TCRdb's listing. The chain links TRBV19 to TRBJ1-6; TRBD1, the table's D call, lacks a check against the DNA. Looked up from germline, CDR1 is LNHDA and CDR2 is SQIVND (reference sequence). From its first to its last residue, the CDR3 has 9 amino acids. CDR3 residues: CASRTGAHS.